The TCR beta chain described here comes from a study of blood T cell repertoires in COVID-19 (dated by TCRdb to about 2020). Looking at the study overall: Samples covering the acute and convalescent phases of COVID-19 were provided by collaborators in the United States, Italy and Spain. The prospective study material was composed of cDNA or gDNA derived from T cells, B-cell-depleted T cells, or PBMCs. Where available, HLA class I and class II types were obtained from metadata supplied by the sample provider rather than from assay-based typing. The samples were drawn from two sources: the first 160 participants of the ongoing ImmuneRACE study, and about 1,300 subjects contributed by 6 global collaborators. The dataset comprised deeply sampled blood TCRbeta repertoires from subjects exposed to, actively infected with, or recovered from COVID-19. A de-identified subject ID, COVID-19 status, age in years and sex were almost always included in the sample metadata. The repertoires were released in a freely available public database meant as a resource for research on the immune response to SARS-CoV-2.

The immunoSEQ Assay, a bias-controlled multiplex PCR, was used to amplify TCRbeta CDR3 regions from genomic DNA. From the authors' description of their analysis: Nucleated cell counts per sample were estimated from amplification of reference gene primers within the assay. Sequence reads were collapsed and filtered to measure the absolute abundance of every unique TCRbeta CDR3 rearrangement. For each sample, productive Simpson clonality was calculated by taking the square root of Simpson's diversity index across productive rearrangements. As stored in TCRdb, this immuneACCESS dataset retains in-frame rearrangements with V and J assigned. A fraction of the clones does not appear; measured against another copy, unresolved V genes explain less than half of the discrepancy, and the remainder lacks a known reason. That table furnishes V, J and clone size, whereas the DNA furnished D and trimming. The sample table contains approximately 100,000 clones; only one count was recorded for around 85% of them. The ten largest clones represent roughly 40% of the sample.

Whole blood was collected in K2EDTA tubes by collaborating institutions according to the institutions' own protocols. For TCRbeta analysis, collaborators shipped samples as frozen whole blood, isolated PBMCs, or DNA extracted from either of those sample types. To note about this clone: The target of this receptor is not known. The input lacks base qualities; no much larger clone sits a single base away.

Beyond this particular receptor, the publication reports: The amount of clinical and demographic metadata varied by source and participant and was provided uncurated.

The sequence was collected from an older man with acute or convalescent COVID-19. Sequences were obtained from peripheral blood.

The CDR3 protein sequence reads: CASSQSSGTQETQYF. The DNA sequence follows: TGTGCCAGCAGCCAATCCAGCGGGACCCAAGAGACCCAGTACTTC. This chain joins TRBV13 to TRBJ2-5, with TRBD2 identical over 7 junction bases. CDR1 and CDR2 (PRHDT, FYEKMQ) derive from the germline V gene (reference sequence). Trimming leaves V shorter by 5 bases and J shorter by 1 base, with the junction holding 7 bases beyond the gene matches. The CDR3 holds 15 amino acids from the cysteine to the phenylalanine. Only the CDR3 region is kept as DNA, spanning 45 bases read in frame from base 1.